The 26 T cell receptor beta chains given below trace back to one sample, sequenced in a study of T cell responses to AZD1222 COVID-19 vaccine. TCRdb's table, derived via immunoSEQ multiplex PCR, lists solely in-frame clones and lacks some. The sample records approximately 150,000 clones, more than 80% being singletons. Here the sequenced sample was peripheral blood, taken on day 0 of AZD1222 vaccination. The receptors stem from an adult in good health.

This rearrangement joins TRBV9 to TRBJ1-6, with TRBD1 identical over 7 bases. Trimming at V came to 4 bases and at J to 6 bases, leaving 10 bases not matched to a gene. There are 16 residues in the CDR3. CDR1 and CDR2 (germline): SGDLS, YYNGEE. The CDR3 is CASSSGQALVNSPLHF. The CDR3 DNA is TGTGCCAGCAGCTCAGGACAGGCTTTAGTTAATTCACCCCTCCACTTT.

The rearrangement uses TRBV3-1 (or the pseudogene TRBV3-2) and TRBJ1-1; 7 nucleotides line up with TRBD1. The germline CDR1 and CDR2 sequences are LGHDT and YNNKEL (reference sequence). The CDR3 sequence is 15 residues long. Trimming took 2 bases from V and 5 from J; bases not matched to a gene: 8. The CDR3 DNA is TGTGCCAGCAGCCAATTGAGGGGGCGCGGGACTGAAGCTTTCTTT. This gives the protein CASSQLRGRGTEAFF.

The rearrangement uses TRBV5-5 and TRBJ1-6; TRBD1 aligns across 8 bases. V trimming: 3 bases; J trimming: 6 bases; junction bases outside the gene matches: 14. The germline V gene has CDR1 SGHKS and CDR2 YYEKEE (reference sequence). CDR3 size: 18 residues. The CDR3 here is CASSWRDQGQGSNSPLHF. In nucleotides, the CDR3 is TGTGCCAGCAGCTGGAGGGATCAAGGACAGGGAAGTAATTCACCCCTCCACTTT.

The J gene is TRBJ2-7, the V gene TRBV29-1, with no clear D. The ends were cut back, 7 bases at V and 6 bases at J, with 13 bases in the middle. The CDR3 is 11 amino acids. Germline CDR1 and CDR2: SQVTM and ANQGSEA. Here the CDR3 DNA reads TGCAGCGGGGGATTTCAAGGCGAGCAGTACTTC. Translation gives CSGGFQGEQYF.

V is TRBV7-6 and J is TRBJ2-7; D is ambiguous. Germline CDR1 and CDR2: SGHVS and FNYEAQ. The CDR3 totals 14 residues. Trimming shortened V by 4 bases and J by 6 bases, and 16 bases separated the two germline ends. Here the CDR3 DNA reads TGTGCCAGCAGCTCCCCCGTGGACCAGTCCGAGCAGTACTTC. Its translation: CASSSPVDQSEQYF.

V and J are TRBV18 and TRBJ1-2; possibly TRBD1 for D (5 bases). The V end lost 4 bases, the J end lost 0 bases, and 15 bases lay between the germline ends. The CDR3 contains 16 residues. Germline lookup yields CDR1 KGHSH and CDR2 LQKENI. CDR3 amino acids: CASSHRTGNANYGYTF. The CDR3 nucleotides are TGTGCCAGCTCACACAGAACAGGAAACGCTAACTATGGCTACACCTTC.

Here the CDR3 DNA reads TGTGCCAGCAGTTTAGGAATAGGAAACACTGAAGCTTTCTTT. This codes for CASSLGIGNTEAFF. V and J are TRBV28 and TRBJ1-1; no reliable D call. This CDR3 spans 14 amino acids. The germline V gene has CDR1 MDHEN and CDR2 SYDVKM. Trimming took off 2 bases at V and 2 bases at J, with 9 bases between the two ends.

This clone is a singleton in its sample. The chain recombines TRBV28 with TRBJ1-1; D remains ambiguous. V dropped 2 bases and J dropped 7 bases, with 8 bases sitting between them. The length of the CDR3 is 12 residues. The germline V gene encodes CDR1 MDHEN and CDR2 SYDVKM. The CDR3 coding sequence is TGTGCCAGCAGTTTAATGCAGCTTGAAGCTTTCTTT. Encoded protein: CASSLMQLEAFF.

This clone was detected a few times. The V gene is TRBV11-2, the J gene TRBJ2-3; D gene ambiguous. The V gene's germline CDR1 is SGHAT and CDR2 FQNNGV. There are 13 residues in the CDR3. The V end lost 5 bases, the J end lost 6 bases, and 12 bases lay between the germline ends. The CDR3 here is CASSPVSPDTQYF. The CDR3 coding sequence is TGTGCCAGCAGCCCAGTTTCCCCCGATACGCAGTATTTT.

The chain recombines TRBV6-1 with TRBJ1-4, with D possibly TRBD1 on 5 matching bases. Trimming cost V 2 bases and J 3 bases, with 16 bases left between them. Germline CDR1 reads MNHNS; CDR2 reads SASEGT. The CDR3 length is 17 residues. CDR3 sequence (DNA): TGTGCCAGCAGTGAACCGGGGGTTTGGGCATCTAATGAAAAACTGTTTTTT. Protein sequence: CASSEPGVWASNEKLFF.

This clone has just a few counts. The chain links TRBV7-2 to TRBJ1-1; D is unclear. Germline V CDR1 and CDR2: SGHTA, FQGNSA. V dropped 11 bases and J dropped 1 base, with 8 bases sitting between them. This CDR3 spans 11 amino acids. The CDR3 coding sequence is TGTGCCCTACAAGAGAACACTGAAGCTTTCTTT. Amino acid sequence: CALQENTEAFF.

The V call is TRBV5-3, the J call TRBJ1-5; a possible D gene is TRBD1 (5 bases). TRBV5-3 is an ORF, with its function uncertain. Trimming took 4 bases from V and 3 from J, leaving 17 bases between them. The CDR3 length is 16 residues. CDR3 in amino acids: CARSPIPTENNQPQHF. The CDR3 DNA reads TGTGCCAGAAGCCCTATCCCGACAGAGAACAATCAGCCCCAGCATTTT.

The V gene is TRBV2, the J gene TRBJ1-5; possibly TRBD1 for D (5 bases). V was clipped by 3 bases and J by 0 bases, with 9 bases between them. This CDR3 comprises 15 residues. The germline gives CDR1 SNHLY, CDR2 FYNNEI. In DNA form, the CDR3 reads TGTGCCAGCAGTGAGTGGGGGTATAGCAATCAGCCCCAGCATTTT. Translated, it gives CASSEWGYSNQPQHF.

CDR3: CASSLASGRAHGELFF. The CDR3 DNA reads TGTGCCAGCAGCTTAGCTAGCGGGAGGGCCCACGGGGAGCTGTTTTTT. The V gene is TRBV7-3, the J gene TRBJ2-2; TRBD2 matches at 12 bases. V dropped 2 bases and J dropped 7; count of bases not matched to a gene: 5. Germline V gives CDR1 SGHTA, CDR2 FQGTGA. The CDR3 has 16 amino acids. The variable domain in full, completed from reference TRBV7-3 and TRBJ2-2, reads GAGVSQTPSNKVTEKGKYVELRCDPISGHTALYWYRQSLGQGPEFLIYFQGTGAADDSGLPNDRFFAVRPEGSVSTLKIQRTERGDSAVYLCASSLASGRAHGELFFGEGSRLTVL.

This clone was seen a few times. The V and J genes are TRBV5-8 and TRBJ1-2, with D unresolved. The CDR3 loop spans 13 amino acids. With 3 bases removed from V and 4 bases from J, the gap between germline ends came to 10 bases. Germline CDR1 and CDR2: SGHTS and YDEGEE. Here the CDR3 reads CASSWKGSYGYTF. For the CDR3, the DNA is TGTGCCAGCAGCTGGAAGGGATCCTATGGCTACACCTTC.

The rearrangement joins TRBV5-5 to TRBJ2-7; 12 bases map to TRBD1. The germline CDR1 and CDR2 sequences are SGHKS and YYEKEE (reference sequence). CDR3 size: 14 residues. Trimming took 3 bases from V and 6 from J; bases not matched to a gene: 4. CDR3 region: CASSSGQGAGEQYF. The CDR3 DNA reads as TGTGCCAGCAGCTCGGGACAGGGGGCTGGCGAGCAGTACTTC.

This chain uses TRBV2 with TRBJ1-6; D gene uncertain. This CDR3 is built from 15 residues. V was pared by 2 bases and J by 7 bases, with 12 bases between. Germline lookup yields CDR1 SNHLY and CDR2 FYNNEI. DNA for the CDR3: TGTGCCAGCAGTGAAAAGGTATTCGGCAATTCACCCCTCCACTTT. This encodes CASSEKVFGNSPLHF.

The gene calls are TRBV14 and TRBJ1-3; D uncertain. Trimming left V 3 bases short and J 4 bases short, with 7 bases between. The CDR3 runs to 13 residues. Germline loops: CDR1 SGHDN, CDR2 FVKESK. The CDR3 region has the DNA TGTGCCAGCAGCCAGGGGAGAGGAAACACCATATATTTT. Amino acid sequence: CASSQGRGNTIYF.

J is TRBJ1-6 and V is TRBV20-1; TRBD1 might be the D (5 bases). The CDR3 extends over 14 amino acids. CDR1 is DFQATT and CDR2 is SNEGSKA in the germline V gene (reference sequence). V was pared by 3 bases and J by 7 bases, with 13 bases between. CDR3 protein: CSASSGTANSPLHF. The CDR3 nucleotides read TGCAGTGCTAGTTCCGGGACGGCAAATTCACCCCTCCACTTT.

The chain is built from TRBV9 and TRBJ2-7; D is undetermined. The CDR3 is 14 residues long. Between the trimmed V and J ends, which lost 2 bases and 2 bases, there was a span of 11 bases. CDR1 and CDR2 from the germline V gene are SGDLS and YYNGEE. CDR3 in amino acids: CASSVQDGPYEQYF. The CDR3 nucleotides are TGTGCCAGCAGCGTGCAGGACGGACCCTACGAGCAGTACTTC.

The chain links TRBV25-1 to TRBJ2-1; 7 bases align to TRBD2. This CDR3 comprises 16 residues. Unmatched junction bases numbered 6, after V lost 2 bases and J lost 2 bases. The germline V gene encodes CDR1 MGHDK and CDR2 SYGVNS. The CDR3 protein is CASSEVTGGPYNEQFF. The CDR3 nucleotides are TGTGCCAGCAGTGAAGTTACGGGAGGCCCCTACAATGAGCAGTTCTTC.

The V gene is TRBV18, the J gene TRBJ1-1; no firm D call. Germline assignment: CDR1 KGHSH and CDR2 LQKENI. This CDR3 is 14 amino acids long. The V end was cut by 3 bases, the J end by 1 base, with 9 bases between. The CDR3 here is CASSPEGKNTEAFF. The CDR3 bases are TGTGCCAGCTCACCTGAGGGAAAGAACACTGAAGCTTTCTTT. The full variable domain, completed using reference TRBV18 and TRBJ1-1, is NAGVMQNPRHLVRRRGQEARLRCSPMKGHSHVYWYRQLPEEGLKFMVYLQKENIIDESGMPKERFSAEFPKEGPSILRIQQVVRGDSAAYFCASSPEGKNTEAFFGQGTRLTVV.

For the CDR3, the DNA is TGTGCCAGCAGTCTTCGAAGTTACAATGAGCAGTTCTTC. It yields the protein CASSLRSYNEQFF. The chain joins TRBV6-2 or TRBV6-3 to TRBJ2-1; unclear D gene. V was shortened by 5 bases and J by 4 bases, with 9 bases between the two germline ends. CDR3 length: 13 residues. Germline-derived CDR1 and CDR2 are MNHEY and SVGEGT.

This clone was observed a single time. The genes are TRBV6-5 and TRBJ1-2; D unresolved. The V end lost 6 bases, the J end lost 9 bases, and 20 bases lay between the germline ends. The CDR3 loop spans 14 amino acids. Germline V gene sequence: CDR1 MNHEY, CDR2 SVGAGI. The CDR3, as DNA: TGTGCCAGCAGCGGAACCTCGCAGACCATAAGCTACACCTTC. Translation gives CASSGTSQTISYTF.

The chain combines TRBV2 with TRBJ2-7; perhaps D is TRBD1 or TRBD2 (5 bases each). CDR3 length equals 14 residues. Trimming removed 8 bases from V and 5 bases from J, with 19 bases in between. Germline values: CDR1 SNHLY, CDR2 FYNNEI. For the CDR3, the DNA is TGTGCCAGCCGCGAGGGGCTAATTGGGAACGAGCAGTACTTC. It is translated as CASREGLIGNEQYF.

The chain carries TRBV6-5 and TRBJ1-3; TRBD1 aligns across 9 bases. CDR1 and CDR2 (germline): MNHEY, SVGAGI. V shed 0 bases, J shed 3 bases, and the junction held 3 bases outside the gene matches. This CDR3 has 16 amino acids. This CDR3 is CASSYSRQGVGNTIYF. CDR3 DNA: TGTGCCAGCAGTTACTCGCGACAGGGGGTTGGAAACACCATATATTTT.